The rows below give T cell receptor beta chains drawn from one sample of a study of T cell changes during pregnancy in multiple sclerosis. TCRdb keeps only in-frame clones here, not all; method: immunoSEQ multiplex PCR. The sample records over 40,000 clones, about 87% being singletons. Sequenced here: peripheral blood, sampled in the first trimester of pregnancy. The receptor source for this set is a female donor in good health, enrolled as a control in a pregnancy study. The CDR3 runs from the conserved cysteine through the conserved F or W.

TRBV6-6,TRBJ1-5,CASSHNQPQHF
TRBV7-2,TRBJ2-7,CASSPLAGGGDEQYF
TRBV5-1,TRBJ1-3,CASSPGGTGNTIYF
TRBV6-5,TRBJ1-1,CASSQGPRGTEAFF
TRBV29-1,TRBJ2-7,CSVPRGIGYEQYF
TRBV6-5,TRBJ1-4,CASSSRQGGHEKLFF
TRBV2,TRBJ2-3,CASSLAAIDTQYF
TRBV29-1,TRBJ2-7,CSVAWDRKPYEQYF
TRBV9,TRBJ1-5,CASSVGQNNQPQHF
TRBV27,TRBJ1-5,CASSSLTRGVQPQHF
TRBV5-4,TRBJ1-5,CASSFEGNQPQHF
TRBV6-5,TRBJ2-7,CASSPQTRGSYEQYF
TRBV4-1,TRBJ2-7,CASSPRPGLGSDEQYF
TRBV6-4,TRBJ1-5,CASSAGENQPQHF
TRBV7-2,TRBJ1-4,CASSSQGSNEKLFF
TRBV2,TRBJ1-6,CASRVAASPLHF
TRBV28,TRBJ2-7,CASSPPDSLWEQYF
TRBV9,TRBJ2-1,CASSVEGQGIRNEQFF
TRBV19,TRBJ1-3,CASSIRQGTSGNTIYF
TRBV2,TRBJ2-1,CARPGAANEQFF
TRBV5-6,TRBJ1-1,CASRKAGVPTEAFF
TRBV7-9,TRBJ1-2,CASSARTGDTYGYTF
TRBV7-6,TRBJ2-1,CASSFGAYNEQFF
TRBV30,TRBJ1-5,CAWRAGNNQPQHF
TRBV6-1,TRBJ2-5,CASSENTRMVQETQYF
TRBV6-4,TRBJ2-6,CAGSESTGAGANVLTF
TRBV13,TRBJ2-2,CASSPSGQVLTGELFF
TRBV25-1,TRBJ1-5,CASRDGTGYNQPQHF
TRBV19,TRBJ2-5,CASSIGGGETETQYF
TRBV11-2,TRBJ1-2,CASSLGQEALPLNYGYTF
TRBV28,TRBJ2-3,CASSLMSGLGDTQYF
TRBV7-3,TRBJ2-2,CASSPDTGELFF
TRBV11-2,TRBJ1-4,CASSFWEASNEKLFF
TRBV13,TRBJ2-7,CASSVGLAGGREQYF
TRBV5-1,TRBJ2-7,CASSLGSSRDEQYF
TRBV28,TRBJ2-7,CASRGSGSGYEQYF
TRBV7-7,TRBJ2-3,CASSMAGTDTQYF
TRBV28,TRBJ1-1,CASSSPGGVNTEAFF
TRBV5-1,TRBJ1-2,CASSPRTRLGGYTF
TRBV9,TRBJ1-1,CASSWGTGSTEAFF
TRBV10-2,TRBJ2-3,CASSDVGGTDTQYF
TRBV5-6,TRBJ1-3,CASSFSGNTIYF
TRBV29-1,TRBJ2-4,CSVTPGTADLAKNIQYF
TRBV7-8,TRBJ2-7,CASSRRQGNEQYF
TRBV9,TRBJ2-7,CASSPLGGGAGEQYF
TRBV27,TRBJ2-7,CASSPKAGPTYEQYF
TRBV6-1,TRBJ2-7,CASSESRAYEQYF
TRBV6-4,TRBJ2-1,CASSVDPSSYNEQFF
TRBV7-3,TRBJ1-6,CASSRTGGEGPLHF
TRBV25-1,TRBJ2-2,CASSEWDRVTGELFF